Listed below are T cell receptor beta chains from one sample, sequenced in a study of Ad26.COV2.S vaccination and SARS-CoV-2 variants. The repertoire was sequenced with immunoSEQ multiplex PCR; TCRdb's copy has only in-frame clones and lacks some. The profile shows a few hundred thousand clones, 80% to 90% of them singletons. This specimen consisted of peripheral blood, obtained in a trial of Ad26.COV2.S vaccine versus placebo. These TCRs come from a person aged 18-60 years who received the Ad26.COV2.S COVID-19 vaccine or a placebo. CDR3s include the opening cysteine and the closing phenylalanine or tryptophan. D genes are given only for firm matches. Only part of the rows carry a size: once, few, many, or a class if the clone is expanded.

V gene: TRBV4-2
clone size: .
D gene: .
J gene: TRBJ2-1
CDR3 protein: CASSPGIGGPYNEQFF
CDR3 DNA: TGTGCCAGCAGCCCTGGGATCGGGGGCCCTTACAATGAGCAGTTCTTC

V gene: TRBV5-4
clone size: .
D gene: .
J gene: TRBJ2-1
CDR3 protein: CASSATQSSYNEQFF
CDR3 DNA: TGTGCCAGCAGTGCTACACAGAGCTCCTACAATGAGCAGTTCTTC

V gene: TRBV18
clone size: .
D gene: TRBD2
J gene: TRBJ2-7
CDR3 protein: CASSPTSGTYEQYF
CDR3 DNA: TGTGCCAGCTCACCGACTAGCGGGACCTACGAGCAGTACTTC

V gene: TRBV7-8
clone size: .
D gene: TRBD2
J gene: TRBJ2-2
CDR3 protein: CASSVPSGGAGGELFF
CDR3 DNA: TGTGCCAGCAGCGTACCTAGCGGGGGGGCCGGCGGGGAGCTGTTTTTT

V gene: TRBV7-9
clone size: .
D gene: .
J gene: TRBJ1-3
CDR3 protein: CASSYGSGNTIYF
CDR3 DNA: TGTGCCAGCAGCTATGGGTCCGGAAACACCATATATTTT

V gene: TRBV6-1
clone size: few
D gene: .
J gene: TRBJ1-2
CDR3 protein: CASSTDRLYGYTF
CDR3 DNA: TGTGCCAGCAGTACCGACAGGCTGTATGGCTACACCTTC

V gene: TRBV5-1
clone size: many
D gene: .
J gene: TRBJ2-1
CDR3 protein: CASRGEAEGLFF
CDR3 DNA: TGCGCCAGCAGGGGAGAGGCGGAGGGTCTTTTCTTC

V gene: TRBV11-2
clone size: .
D gene: .
J gene: TRBJ1-2
CDR3 protein: CASSQVGGLDRYGYTF
CDR3 DNA: TGTGCCAGCAGCCAAGTGGGGGGGCTGGACCGCTATGGCTACACCTTC

V gene: TRBV29-1
clone size: .
D gene: .
J gene: TRBJ1-1
CDR3 protein: CSVEDPRGGTEAFF
CDR3 DNA: TGCAGCGTTGAAGATCCGCGGGGGGGTACTGAAGCTTTCTTT

V gene: TRBV3-1/TRBV3-2
clone size: .
D gene: TRBD1
J gene: TRBJ2-1
CDR3 protein: CASSLDRGSYNEQFF
CDR3 DNA: TGTGCCAGCAGCCTCGACAGGGGGTCCTACAATGAGCAGTTCTTC

V gene: TRBV4-2
clone size: .
D gene: .
J gene: TRBJ2-3
CDR3 protein: CASSQVTARWADTQYF
CDR3 DNA: TGTGCCAGCAGCCAAGTAACGGCTAGGTGGGCGGATACGCAGTATTTT

V gene: TRBV5-1
clone size: .
D gene: TRBD1
J gene: TRBJ1-1
CDR3 protein: CASSFRGRGTEAFF
CDR3 DNA: TGCGCCAGCAGTTTCAGGGGGCGAGGTACTGAAGCTTTCTTT

V gene: TRBV3-1/TRBV3-2
clone size: .
D gene: .
J gene: TRBJ1-3
CDR3 protein: CASSQGQVFGNTIYF
CDR3 DNA: TGTGCCAGCAGCCAAGGACAGGTTTTTGGAAACACCATATATTTT

V gene: TRBV19
clone size: .
D gene: TRBD1
J gene: TRBJ2-2
CDR3 protein: CASSIGTGNTGELFF
CDR3 DNA: TGTGCCAGTAGTATAGGGACAGGGAACACCGGGGAGCTGTTTTTT

V gene: TRBV10-3
clone size: .
D gene: .
J gene: TRBJ1-3
CDR3 protein: CAISESPLLSGNTIYF
CDR3 DNA: TGTGCCATCAGTGAGTCCCCCCTTCTGTCTGGAAACACCATATATTTT

V gene: TRBV3-1/TRBV3-2
clone size: .
D gene: .
J gene: TRBJ2-7
CDR3 protein: CASSQGGTGEQYF
CDR3 DNA: TGTGCCAGCAGCCAAGGGGGGACCGGGGAGCAGTACTTC

V gene: TRBV6-5
clone size: .
D gene: .
J gene: TRBJ1-5
CDR3 protein: CASRDSNQPQHF
CDR3 DNA: TGTGCCAGCAGGGACAGCAATCAGCCCCAGCATTTT

V gene: TRBV13
clone size: .
D gene: .
J gene: TRBJ2-2
CDR3 protein: CASSPNNGELFF
CDR3 DNA: TGTGCCAGCAGCCCCAACAACGGGGAGCTGTTTTTT

V gene: TRBV19
clone size: .
D gene: TRBD1
J gene: TRBJ2-7
CDR3 protein: CASRTGGQPYEQYF
CDR3 DNA: TGTGCCAGTAGAACAGGGGGCCAACCCTACGAGCAGTACTTC

V gene: TRBV4-3
clone size: .
D gene: TRBD2
J gene: TRBJ2-7
CDR3 protein: CASSQEAGDSYEQYF
CDR3 DNA: TGCGCCAGCAGCCAAGAGGCGGGGGATTCCTACGAGCAGTACTTC

V gene: TRBV5-4
clone size: .
D gene: TRBD1
J gene: TRBJ1-1
CDR3 protein: CASSLGTGDTEAFF
CDR3 DNA: TGTGCCAGCAGCTTGGGGACAGGGGACACTGAAGCTTTCTTT

V gene: TRBV2
clone size: .
D gene: .
J gene: TRBJ1-3
CDR3 protein: CASSENSLGTGNTIYF
CDR3 DNA: TGTGCCAGCAGTGAAAACTCCCTTGGCACTGGAAACACCATATATTTT

V gene: TRBV5-1
clone size: .
D gene: TRBD1
J gene: TRBJ1-1
CDR3 protein: CASLAGTGNTEAFF
CDR3 DNA: TGCGCCAGCCTAGCCGGGACAGGGAACACTGAAGCTTTCTTT

V gene: TRBV6-2/TRBV6-3
clone size: .
D gene: .
J gene: TRBJ1-1
CDR3 protein: CASSYVGHLNTEAFF
CDR3 DNA: TGTGCCAGCAGTTACGTGGGACACTTGAACACTGAAGCTTTCTTT

V gene: TRBV6-5
clone size: .
D gene: .
J gene: TRBJ2-1
CDR3 protein: CASKGPGNEQFF
CDR3 DNA: TGTGCCAGCAAGGGGCCCGGCAATGAGCAGTTCTTC

V gene: TRBV12-3/TRBV12-4
clone size: .
D gene: .
J gene: TRBJ2-1
CDR3 protein: CASTASGEQFF
CDR3 DNA: TGTGCCAGCACTGCGAGCGGTGAGCAGTTCTTC

V gene: TRBV5-1
clone size: .
D gene: .
J gene: TRBJ2-7
CDR3 protein: CASSLDYYEQYF
CDR3 DNA: TGCGCCAGCAGCTTGGATTACTACGAGCAGTACTTC

V gene: TRBV7-3
clone size: few
D gene: .
J gene: TRBJ2-7
CDR3 protein: CASSLFPGEQYF
CDR3 DNA: TGTGCCAGCAGCTTATTTCCCGGGGAGCAGTACTTC

V gene: TRBV6-5
clone size: .
D gene: TRBD1
J gene: TRBJ2-4
CDR3 protein: CASRDRWDKNIQYF
CDR3 DNA: TGTGCCAGCAGGGACAGGTGGGACAAAAACATTCAGTACTTC

V gene: TRBV30
clone size: .
D gene: TRBD1
J gene: TRBJ1-2
CDR3 protein: CAWSVPGTVPGTF
CDR3 DNA: TGTGCCTGGAGTGTACCCGGGACAGTTCCTGGCACCTTC

V gene: TRBV5-6
clone size: .
D gene: TRBD2
J gene: TRBJ2-7
CDR3 protein: CASSFMTSGGDEQYF
CDR3 DNA: TGTGCCAGCAGCTTTATGACTAGCGGGGGTGACGAGCAGTACTTC

V gene: TRBV5-4
clone size: .
D gene: TRBD2
J gene: TRBJ2-5
CDR3 protein: CASSLAGGAGGLETQYF
CDR3 DNA: TGTGCCAGCAGCTTGGCCGGGGGAGCGGGGGGTTTAGAGACCCAGTACTTC

V gene: TRBV2
clone size: once
D gene: .
J gene: TRBJ2-3
CDR3 protein: CASQLGAGRRDTQYF
CDR3 DNA: TGTGCCAGCCAGCTCGGGGCAGGGCGGCGGGATACGCAGTATTTT

V gene: TRBV6-1
clone size: .
D gene: .
J gene: TRBJ1-1
CDR3 protein: CASSERGTEAFF
CDR3 DNA: TGTGCCAGCAGTGAGCGGGGCACTGAAGCTTTCTTT

V gene: TRBV4-1
clone size: .
D gene: .
J gene: TRBJ2-3
CDR3 protein: CASSQGAPDTQYF
CDR3 DNA: TGCGCCAGCAGCCAAGGGGCCCCAGATACGCAGTATTTT

V gene: TRBV6-6
clone size: .
D gene: .
J gene: TRBJ2-1
CDR3 protein: CASSYRDAYNEQFF
CDR3 DNA: TGTGCCAGCAGTTACAGGGATGCCTACAATGAGCAGTTCTTC

V gene: TRBV4-3
clone size: .
D gene: TRBD1
J gene: TRBJ1-2
CDR3 protein: CASSHRTSGQPYGYTF
CDR3 DNA: TGCGCCAGCAGCCACCGAACATCGGGACAGCCCTATGGCTACACCTTC

V gene: TRBV7-3
clone size: .
D gene: .
J gene: TRBJ2-3
CDR3 protein: CASSLELWNTQYF
CDR3 DNA: TGTGCCAGCAGCTTAGAGCTCTGGAATACGCAGTATTTT

V gene: TRBV5-4
clone size: once
D gene: TRBD2
J gene: TRBJ2-7
CDR3 protein: CASSLAGGTNYEQYF
CDR3 DNA: TGTGCCAGCAGCTTGGCGGGGGGGACCAACTACGAGCAGTACTTC

V gene: TRBV4-2
clone size: .
D gene: TRBD1
J gene: TRBJ2-7
CDR3 protein: CASSQEWTGVYEQYF
CDR3 DNA: TGTGCCAGCAGCCAAGAGTGGACAGGGGTCTACGAGCAGTACTTC

V gene: TRBV6-5
clone size: .
D gene: .
J gene: TRBJ1-2
CDR3 protein: CASSLGPEGGYTF
CDR3 DNA: TGTGCCAGCAGTCTTGGACCGGAGGGCGGCTACACCTTC

V gene: TRBV12-5
clone size: .
D gene: .
J gene: TRBJ2-1
CDR3 protein: CASDETATAYNEQFF
CDR3 DNA: TGTGCTAGTGATGAGACAGCGACTGCCTACAATGAGCAGTTCTTC